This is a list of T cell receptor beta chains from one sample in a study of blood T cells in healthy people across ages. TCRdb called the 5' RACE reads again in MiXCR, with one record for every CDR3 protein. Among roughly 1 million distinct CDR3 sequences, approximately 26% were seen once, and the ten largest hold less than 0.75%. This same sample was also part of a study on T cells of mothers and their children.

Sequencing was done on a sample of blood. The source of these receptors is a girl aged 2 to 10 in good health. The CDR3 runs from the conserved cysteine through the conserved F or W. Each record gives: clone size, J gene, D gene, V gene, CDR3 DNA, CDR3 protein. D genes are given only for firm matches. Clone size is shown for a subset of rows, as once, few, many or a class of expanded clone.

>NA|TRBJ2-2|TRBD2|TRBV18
TGTGCCAGCTCACCACCGACTAGCGGGGGCAACACCGGGGAGCTGTTTTTT
CASSPPTSGGNTGELFF
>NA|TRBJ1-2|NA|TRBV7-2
TGTGCCAGCAGCTCAATTTATACAGGAGATGGCTACACCTTC
CASSSIYTGDGYTF
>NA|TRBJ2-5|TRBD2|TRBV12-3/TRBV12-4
TGTGCCAGCAGACTAAGTCCCGGGCGGGAGAGGGAGACCCAGTACTTC
CASRLSPGRERETQYF
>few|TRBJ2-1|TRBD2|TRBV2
TGTGCCAGCAGTTGGGTAGCGGGGGAAGACAATGAGCAGTTCTTC
CASSWVAGEDNEQFF
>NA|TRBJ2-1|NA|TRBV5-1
TGCGCCAGCAGCTTGGACAGGTTTGACGGTGAGCAGTTCTTC
CASSLDRFDGEQFF
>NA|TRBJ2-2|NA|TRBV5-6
TGTGCCAGCAGCAACATACCGGGGGCCGGGGAGCTGTTTTTT
CASSNIPGAGELFF
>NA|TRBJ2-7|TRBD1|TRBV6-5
TGTGCCAGCAGTTGGGCGTCCGGGACAGGGTTATTTTACGAGCAGTACTTC
CASSWASGTGLFYEQYF
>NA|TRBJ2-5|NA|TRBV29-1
TGCAGCGTTGAAGAGGCAGGGGACCACCAAGAGACCCAGTACTTC
CSVEEAGDHQETQYF
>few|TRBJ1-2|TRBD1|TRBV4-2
TGTGCCAGCAGCCAAGGACAGGGGGGTGGCTACACCTTC
CASSQGQGGGYTF
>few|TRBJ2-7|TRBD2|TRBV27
TGTGCCAGCACTCCCCGGGGGGGTGCCTACGAGCAGTACTTC
CASTPRGGAYEQYF
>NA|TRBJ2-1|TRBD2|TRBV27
TGTGCCAGCAGTTCCTCCGGGACTAGCGGGAGTAAAAGGGATGAGCAGTTCTTC
CASSSSGTSGSKRDEQFF
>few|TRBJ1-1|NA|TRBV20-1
TGCAGTGCTAGGTGGGGGCTGGGTGAAGCTTTCTTT
CSARWGLGEAFF
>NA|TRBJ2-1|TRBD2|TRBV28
TGTGCCAGCAGTTTATTGGTAGCGGGGGGTGAAAATGAGCAGTTCTTC
CASSLLVAGGENEQFF
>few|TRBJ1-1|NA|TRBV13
TGTGCCAGCACGCCCTCAGTTGCGGTCACTGAAGCTTTCTTT
CASTPSVAVTEAFF
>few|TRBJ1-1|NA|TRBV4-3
TGCGCCAGCAGCCAAGATGCGGGTAAAGGCACTGAAGCTTTCTTT
CASSQDAGKGTEAFF
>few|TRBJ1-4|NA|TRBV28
TGTGCCAGCAGTTCCCCGGAGGGGGGAGGTGAAAAACTGTTTTTT
CASSSPEGGGEKLFF
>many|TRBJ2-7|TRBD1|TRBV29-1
TGCAGCGTGACGTCGGGACAGGGGGCTTTCTACGAGCAGTACTTC
CSVTSGQGAFYEQYF
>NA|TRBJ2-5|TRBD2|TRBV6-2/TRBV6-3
TGTGCCAGTCGAGATGGTACTAGCGGGGGAGAGACCCAGTACTTC
CASRDGTSGGETQYF
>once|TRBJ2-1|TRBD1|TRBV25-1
TGTGCCAGCAGTGACCTTCTGGGACAGGGGGCCTCCTACAATGAGCAGTTCTTC
CASSDLLGQGASYNEQFF
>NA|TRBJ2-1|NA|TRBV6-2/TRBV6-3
TGTGCCAGCACTCCCTCCCGGAGAACTAACAATGAGCAGTTCTTC
CASTPSRRTNNEQFF
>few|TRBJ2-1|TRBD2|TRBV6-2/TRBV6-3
TGTGCCAGCAGTTACCGTCGCTTGGTCAGCGGGGGGGAGAGCTCCTACAATGAGCAGTTCTTC
CASSYRRLVSGGESSYNEQFF
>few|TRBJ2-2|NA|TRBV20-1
TGCAGTGCCCGCCGAAATGGGCGGAACACCGGGGAGCTGTTTTTT
CSARRNGRNTGELFF
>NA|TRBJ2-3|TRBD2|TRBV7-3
TGTGCCAGCAGCTTGACTAGCGGGGCTGCAGATACGCAGTATTTT
CASSLTSGAADTQYF
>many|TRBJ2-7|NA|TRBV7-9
TGTGCCAGCGGGAACGAGCAGTACTTC
CASGNEQYF
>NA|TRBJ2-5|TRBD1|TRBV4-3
TGCGCCAGCAGCCAAGACGGGGACAGTAGCCAAGAGACCCAGTACTTC
CASSQDGDSSQETQYF
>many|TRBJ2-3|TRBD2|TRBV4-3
TGCGCCAGCAGCCGACTAGCGGGGGAGGGAGATACGCAGTATTTT
CASSRLAGEGDTQYF
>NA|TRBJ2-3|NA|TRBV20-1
TGCAGTGCTAGGGACACGTTCACAGATACGCAGTATTTT
CSARDTFTDTQYF
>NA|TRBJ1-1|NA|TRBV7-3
TGTGCCAGCAGCCTCGGGTACGGGACGACGGCTTTCTTT
CASSLGYGTTAFF
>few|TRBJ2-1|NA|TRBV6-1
TGTGCCAGCGACGGGCTTTACAATGAGCAGTTCTTC
CASDGLYNEQFF
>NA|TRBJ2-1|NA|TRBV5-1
TGCGCCAGCAGGCCTTTCCCCAAGGCTTCCTACAATGAGCAGTTCTTC
CASRPFPKASYNEQFF
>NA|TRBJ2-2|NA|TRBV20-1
TGCAGTGGGTCGGACCCAAACACCGGGGAGCTGTTTTTT
CSGSDPNTGELFF
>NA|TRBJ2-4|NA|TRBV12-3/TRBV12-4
TGTGCCGGCACCGACGACGCGGTTACTAACATTCAGTACTTC
CAGTDDAVTNIQYF
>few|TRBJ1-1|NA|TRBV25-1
TGTGCCAGCAGTGAGATAGGAGGGGGGAACACTGAAGCTTTCTTT
CASSEIGGGNTEAFF
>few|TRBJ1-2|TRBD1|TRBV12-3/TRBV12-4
TGTGCCAGCATTGGCGGGACAGGGGACTTCTATGGCTACACCTTC
CASIGGTGDFYGYTF
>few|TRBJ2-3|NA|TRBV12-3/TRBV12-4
TGTGCCAGCAGAAAGGGGGGGGCCGCAGATACGCAGTATTTT
CASRKGGAADTQYF
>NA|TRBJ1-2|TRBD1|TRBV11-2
TGTGCCAGCAGCCAGACAGGGCAAGGCTATGGCTACACCTTC
CASSQTGQGYGYTF
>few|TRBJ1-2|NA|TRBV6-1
TGTGCCAGCAGGATGGGTCGCGGGGCTGGCTACACCTTC
CASRMGRGAGYTF
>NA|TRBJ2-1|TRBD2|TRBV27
TGTGCCAGCAGTTTAAGAGCGGGGGCCTACAATGAGCAGTTCTTC
CASSLRAGAYNEQFF
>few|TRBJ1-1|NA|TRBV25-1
TGTGCCAGCAGTGAATACTCAAGCGCCAGCCAAGTGACTGAAGCTTTCTTT
CASSEYSSASQVTEAFF
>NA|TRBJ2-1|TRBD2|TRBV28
TGTGCCAGCAGTCGTCTTTTAGGACTAGATTACAATGAGCAGTTCTTC
CASSRLLGLDYNEQFF
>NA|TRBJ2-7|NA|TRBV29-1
TGCAGCGTGCCGGTGGGGGAGTCCTCCTACGAGCAGTACTTC
CSVPVGESSYEQYF
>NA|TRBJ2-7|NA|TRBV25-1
TGTGCCAGCAGTCGATCGGACCTCGAGCAGTACTTC
CASSRSDLEQYF
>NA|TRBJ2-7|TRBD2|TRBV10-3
TGTGCCATCAGTGAACGCCTAGCGGGACCGTCGCAGTACTTC
CAISERLAGPSQYF
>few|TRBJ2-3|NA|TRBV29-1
TGCAGCGCTGGGACCCGTACCACAGATACGCAGTATTTT
CSAGTRTTDTQYF
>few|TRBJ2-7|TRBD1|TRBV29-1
TGCAGCGTTGGGGGACAGCCCTACGAGCAGTACTTC
CSVGGQPYEQYF
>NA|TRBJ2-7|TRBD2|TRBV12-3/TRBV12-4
TGTGCCAGCAAACTAGCGGGGCCTAGCTACGAGCAGTACTTC
CASKLAGPSYEQYF
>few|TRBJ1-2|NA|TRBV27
TGTGCCAGCAGCCCGACGATATACTATGGCTACACCTTC
CASSPTIYYGYTF
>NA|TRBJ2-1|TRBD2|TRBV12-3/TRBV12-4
TGTGCCAGCAGCCCCGGGACTAGCCTCAACAATGAGCAGTTCTTC
CASSPGTSLNNEQFF
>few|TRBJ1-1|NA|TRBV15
TGTGCCACCAGCTTAGAGGGGAAGTTGAACACTGAAGCTTTCTTT
CATSLEGKLNTEAFF
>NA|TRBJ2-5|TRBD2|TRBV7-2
TGTGCCAGCAGCTTAAACGGACTAGCGGGTGGGGAGACCCAGTACTTC
CASSLNGLAGGETQYF
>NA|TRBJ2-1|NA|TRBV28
TGTGCCAGCAGAATAGGGCGGAGCTCCTACAATGAGCAGTTCTTC
CASRIGRSSYNEQFF